This T cell receptor (beta chain) was sequenced in a study of blood T cell repertoires in COVID-19. Whole-study context: The United States, Italy and Spain provided the acute and convalescent COVID-19 samples. Nucleic acid was either cDNA or gDNA, and it came from T cells, B-cell-depleted T cells, or PBMCs.

Study processing details: Reference gene primers were amplified, and this amplification served to estimate nucleated cell counts. The protocol was immunoSEQ multiplex PCR, while the TCRdb copy is restricted to in-frame clones and leaves out a portion. V and J calls and clone size are those listed in that table; D and trimming were worked out from the DNA. The top ten clones hold roughly 2.3% of a sample with a few hundred thousand clones, about nine tenths of them seen once. About this clone itself: The identical CDR3 is also encoded by other nucleotide sequences in the sample.

The junction had 5 bases not matched to a gene; V was cut back by 6 bases and J by 4 bases. The CDR3 has 13 amino acids. The clonotype originates from a man aged 50 or older with acute or convalescent COVID-19. The material sequenced was peripheral blood. The V gene is TRBV12-3 or TRBV12-4, the J gene TRBJ1-2, with 7 nucleotides matching TRBD1. CDR3 nucleotide sequence: TGTGCCAGCAGCCCTGGGACAGCCTATGGCTACACCTTC. Its protein is CASSPGTAYGYTF.